This TCR beta chain was profiled in a study of blood T cells in healthy people across ages. With a J-beta primer mix and a sample-barcoded 5' primer, a second PCR ran 7 to 11 cycles. TCRdb reanalysed the 5' RACE reads using MiXCR and keeps one entry per CDR3 protein. The sample holds 1.8 million or so distinct CDR3 sequences; about 39% are singletons and the top ten take 20% to 25%. Points from the study as a whole: Relative to aged donors, long-lived donors carried more naive CD4+ cells and displayed higher diversity.

Each sample used at least 7 million PBMCs. Germline V gene data show CDR1 as MGHDK and CDR2 as SYGVNS. This CDR3 has 15 amino acids. Trimming took 2 bases from V and 2 from J, leaving 7 bases between them. As to this clonotype: Its antigen is unknown.

The clonotype originates from a human donor in good health. What was sequenced was blood. This chain uses TRBV25-1 with TRBJ2-6; D gene ambiguous. CDR3 coding DNA: TGTGCCAGCAGTGAAGTGTCTCCTGGGGCCAACGTCCTGACTTTC. Its translation is CASSEVSPGANVLTF.